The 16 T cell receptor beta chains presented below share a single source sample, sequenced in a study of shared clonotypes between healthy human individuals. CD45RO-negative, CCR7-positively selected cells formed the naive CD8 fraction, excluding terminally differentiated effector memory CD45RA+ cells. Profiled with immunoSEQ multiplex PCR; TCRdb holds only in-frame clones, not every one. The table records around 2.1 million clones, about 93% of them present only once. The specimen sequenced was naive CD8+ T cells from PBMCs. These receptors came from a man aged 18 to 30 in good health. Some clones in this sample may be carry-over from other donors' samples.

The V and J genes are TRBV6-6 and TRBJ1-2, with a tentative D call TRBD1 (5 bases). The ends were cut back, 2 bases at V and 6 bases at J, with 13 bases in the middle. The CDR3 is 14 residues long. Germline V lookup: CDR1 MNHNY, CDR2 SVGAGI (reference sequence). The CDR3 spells CASSYDLGPDGYTF. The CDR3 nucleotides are TGTGCCAGCAGTTACGATCTGGGGCCGGATGGCTACACCTTC.

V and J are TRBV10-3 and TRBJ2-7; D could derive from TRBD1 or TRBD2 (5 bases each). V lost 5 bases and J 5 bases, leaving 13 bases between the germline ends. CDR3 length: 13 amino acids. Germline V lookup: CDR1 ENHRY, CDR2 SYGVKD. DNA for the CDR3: TGTGCCATCAGTCTAGGGGAGAGAAACGAGCAGTACTTC. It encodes CAISLGERNEQYF.

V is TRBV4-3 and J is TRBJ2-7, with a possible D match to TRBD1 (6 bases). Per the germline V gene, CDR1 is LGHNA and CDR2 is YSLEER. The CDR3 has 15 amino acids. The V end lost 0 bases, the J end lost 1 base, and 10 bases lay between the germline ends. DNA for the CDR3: TGCGCCAGCAGCCAAGAGACAGGACAATCCTACGAGCAGTACTTC. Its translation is CASSQETGQSYEQYF.

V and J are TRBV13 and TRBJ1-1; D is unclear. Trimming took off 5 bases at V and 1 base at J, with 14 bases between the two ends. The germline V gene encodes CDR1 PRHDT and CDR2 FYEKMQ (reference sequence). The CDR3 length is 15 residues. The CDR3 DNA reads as TGTGCCAGCAGCCCACATGGGCGGGCGAACACTGAAGCTTTCTTT. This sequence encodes CASSPHGRANTEAFF.

The CDR3, as DNA: TGTGCCAGCAGTGATATTAACGGGACAGGGGGAATTGGGCCGGAGCAGTTCTTC. This codes for CASSDINGTGGIGPEQFF. J is TRBJ2-1 and V is TRBV6-4; 11 nucleotides agree with TRBD1. The CDR3 is 18 residues long. With V trimmed by 3 bases and J by 10 bases, 17 bases remained unmatched. Per the germline V gene, CDR1 is MRHNA and CDR2 is SNTAGT.

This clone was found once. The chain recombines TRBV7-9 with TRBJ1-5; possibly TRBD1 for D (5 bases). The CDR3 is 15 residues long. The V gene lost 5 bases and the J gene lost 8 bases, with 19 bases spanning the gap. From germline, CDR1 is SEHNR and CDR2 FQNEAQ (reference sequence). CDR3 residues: CASSTGTPITEPQHF. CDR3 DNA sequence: TGTGCCAGCAGCACGGGGACTCCTATTACGGAGCCCCAGCATTTT.

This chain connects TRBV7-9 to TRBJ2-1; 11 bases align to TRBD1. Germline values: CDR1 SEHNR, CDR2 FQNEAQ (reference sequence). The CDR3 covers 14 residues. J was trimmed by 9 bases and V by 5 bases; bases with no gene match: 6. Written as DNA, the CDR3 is TGTGCCAGCAGCCCAGGGACAGGGGGAGGTGAGCAGTTCTTC. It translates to CASSPGTGGGEQFF.

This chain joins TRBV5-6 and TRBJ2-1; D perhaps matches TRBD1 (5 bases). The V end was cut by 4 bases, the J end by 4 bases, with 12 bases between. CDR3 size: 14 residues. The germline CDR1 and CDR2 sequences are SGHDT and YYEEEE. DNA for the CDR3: TGTGCCAGCAGCGGAAGACAGCGATACAATGAGCAGTTCTTC. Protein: CASSGRQRYNEQFF.

The CDR3: CASSYTMGTEAFF. CDR3 bases: TGTGCCAGCAGTTACACTATGGGGACTGAAGCTTTCTTT. The V and J genes are TRBV6-5 and TRBJ1-1; D remains unclear. V gave up 2 bases and J gave up 5 bases, with 9 bases separating them. Germline V gene lookup returns CDR1 MNHEY and CDR2 SVGAGI. There are 13 residues in the CDR3.

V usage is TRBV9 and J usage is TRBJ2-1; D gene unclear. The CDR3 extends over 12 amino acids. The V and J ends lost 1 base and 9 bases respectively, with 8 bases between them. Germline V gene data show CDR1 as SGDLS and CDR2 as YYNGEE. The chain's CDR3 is CASSVPDGEQFF. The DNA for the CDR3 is TGTGCCAGCAGCGTACCCGACGGTGAGCAGTTCTTC.

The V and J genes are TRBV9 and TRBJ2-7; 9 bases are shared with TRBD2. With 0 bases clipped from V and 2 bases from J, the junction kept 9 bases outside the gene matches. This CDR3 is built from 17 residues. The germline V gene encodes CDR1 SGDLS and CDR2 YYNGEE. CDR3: CASSVAPVTSGTYEQYF. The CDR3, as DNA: TGTGCCAGCAGCGTAGCCCCTGTGACTAGCGGTACCTACGAGCAGTACTTC. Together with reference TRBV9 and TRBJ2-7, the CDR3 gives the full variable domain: DSGVTQTPKHLITATGQRVTLRCSPRSGDLSVYWYQQSLDQGLQFLIQYYNGEERAKGNILERFSAQQFPDLHSELNLSSLELGDSALYFCASSVAPVTSGTYEQYFGPGTRLTVT.

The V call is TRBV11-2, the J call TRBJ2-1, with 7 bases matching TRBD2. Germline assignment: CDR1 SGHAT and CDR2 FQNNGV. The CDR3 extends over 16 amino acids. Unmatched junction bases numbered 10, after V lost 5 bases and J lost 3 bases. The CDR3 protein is CASSPRPGEGYNEQFF. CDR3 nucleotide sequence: TGTGCCAGCAGCCCTCGGCCGGGGGAGGGCTACAATGAGCAGTTCTTC.

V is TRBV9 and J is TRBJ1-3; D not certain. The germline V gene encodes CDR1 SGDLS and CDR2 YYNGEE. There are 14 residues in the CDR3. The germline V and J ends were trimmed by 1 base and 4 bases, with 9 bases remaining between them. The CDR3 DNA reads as TGTGCCAGCAGCGTACCGGGAGTAGGAAACACCATATATTTT. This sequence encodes CASSVPGVGNTIYF.

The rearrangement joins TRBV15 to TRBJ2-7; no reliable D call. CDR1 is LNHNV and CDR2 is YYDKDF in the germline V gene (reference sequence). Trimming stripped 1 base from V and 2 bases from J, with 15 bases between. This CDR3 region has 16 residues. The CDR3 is CATSRAVVGRTYEQYF. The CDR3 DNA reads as TGTGCCACCAGCAGAGCGGTGGTCGGCCGAACCTACGAGCAGTACTTC.

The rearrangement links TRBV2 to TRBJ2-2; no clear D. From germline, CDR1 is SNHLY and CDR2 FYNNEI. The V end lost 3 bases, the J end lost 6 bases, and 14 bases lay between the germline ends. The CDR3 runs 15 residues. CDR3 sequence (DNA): TGTGCCAGCAGTGAGGCTAGGGTTGGGCCCGGGGAGCTGTTTTTT. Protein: CASSEARVGPGELFF.

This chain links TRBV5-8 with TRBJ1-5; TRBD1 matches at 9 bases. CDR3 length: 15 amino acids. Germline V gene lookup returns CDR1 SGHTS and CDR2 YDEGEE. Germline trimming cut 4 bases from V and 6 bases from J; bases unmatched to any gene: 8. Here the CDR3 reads CASSPRDRATQPQHF. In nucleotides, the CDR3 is TGTGCCAGCAGCCCCCGGGACAGGGCGACTCAGCCCCAGCATTTT.